This T cell receptor (beta chain) was profiled in a study of T-cell reconstitution after alpha-beta-depleted transplantation in children (dated by TCRdb to about 2016). About the study as a whole: The study quantitatively tracked T-cell immune reconstitution after TCRalphabeta/CD19-depleted allogeneic hematopoietic cell transplantation in children using TCR repertoire profiling.

The library relied on PCR. Sequenced on an Illumina HiSeq 2500. TCR libraries were prepared with molecular barcoding, using unique molecular identifiers to normalize TCRbeta repertoire quantification. The public reads were reanalyzed by TCRdb: fastp trimming at Q25, MiXCR alignment, in-frame beta chains only. Every distinct CDR3 protein forms one entry, paired with its most common genes and DNA. The sample has approximately 980,000 distinct CDR3 sequences on record, about 31% of them singletons. The top ten hold approximately 30% of the sample. Clipping removes 3 bases from V and 4 bases from J, with 9 as the unmatched junction base count. From the cysteine up to the phenylalanine, the CDR3 has a length of 16 residues. This entry keeps only the CDR3 DNA: 48 bases, framed from base 1. Looking up the germline V gene yields CDR1 MGHDK and CDR2 SYGVNS. General conclusions and limits of the study: Over the following months the frequencies of hyperexpanded clones went down, and after one year T-cell counts and TCRbeta diversity were mostly credited to newly produced T cells. About two months after transplant, the apparently early recovery of alphabetaT-cell counts reportedly depended on just several hundred clones that had expanded rapidly and came from non-depleted graft cells. In some patients, the high TCRbeta diversity seen at day 60 was put down to recipient T cells and intrathymic progenitors that had survived conditioning.

This clonotype was recorded many times. Its cognate antigen has yet to be identified. Nothing much larger sits one base from this clone, and base qualities are not available. The treatment or condition label here, explained by the study, means: allogeneic hematopoietic cell transplantation with graft depleted of TCRalphabeta T cells and CD19 B cells. TCRalphabeta/CD19-depleted allogeneic hematopoietic cell grafts were given to the transplant recipients, all of whom were children. This clonotype was obtained from a boy under three years old who had a stem cell transplant for SCID, so the T cells may come from the graft donor. Sequenced material: PBMCs, mostly from graft donor cells, taken 360 days after TCRalphabeta/CD19-depleted stem cell transplant. The chain links TRBV25-1 with TRBJ2-1, with TRBD2 identical over 7 junction bases. The sequenced DNA is TGTGCCAGCAGTGATGTAGGTGGGGGGGGGTACAATGAGCAGTTCTTC. Its amino acids are CASSDVGGGGYNEQFF. Where the CDR3 stops, the reference TRBV25-1 and TRBJ2-1 genes take over; the full variable domain is EADIYQTPRYLVIGTGKKITLECSQTMGHDKMYWYQQDPGMELHLIHYSYGVNSTEKGDLSSESTVSRIRTEHFPLTLESARPSHTSQYLCASSDVGGGGYNEQFFGPGTRLTVL.